This T cell receptor (beta chain) is drawn from a study of beta chain features in type 1 diabetes (dated by TCRdb to between 2017 and 2018). Context from the whole study: Mean age, gender distribution, total cell number and subset yield did not differ between patients and healthy donors. A total of roughly 100,000,000 sorted cells were examined across all samples, and the number of cells per subset was strongly correlated with RNA yield. In the study, recently diagnosed type 1 diabetes patients and matched healthy donors were compared on the TCRB repertoires of their sorted circulating CD4+ T cell subsets. Whereas all 30 or so donors provided naive and central memory subsets, regulatory and stem cell-like memory subsets were isolated from just 8 patients and about 8 healthy donors. Here is what the overall study found, with its caveats: Because cDNA was sequenced instead of genomic DNA, activated cells with high expression could be over-represented, although the groups did not differ in activation or CD3 levels. Only small numbers of individuals were included in the HLA sub-analyses, which left unresolved whether HLA type had any influence on TCRB rearrangement. PCR may preferentially amplify shorter templates, but because patient and control samples were amplified and corrected together, any resulting skew would affect both groups equally. Patients with type 1 diabetes made fewer insertions and deleted more nucleotides at VDJ recombination sites, implying thymic rearrangement abnormalities. Naive, central memory and regulatory TCRB repertoires appeared to be more similar among patients than among healthy donors. In all four CD4+ subsets, TCRB CDR3 length was moderately but significantly shorter in type 1 diabetes patients.

Each donor gave one peripheral blood draw, roughly 0.11 L on average, collected into heparinised tubes. Naive, central memory, regulatory and stem cell-like memory CD4+ T cells were sorted on a BD FACSAria II using a panel including CD45RO, CCR7, CD25, CD127, CD95 and CD27. All sorted populations exceeded 98% purity. Right away, PBMCs were isolated by Lymphoprep density gradient centrifugation and were stained directly, with no culture step. To minimize batch effects, samples were stained and sorted in pairs, one healthy donor with one patient per experiment. All of the isolated RNA was reverse transcribed with the High Capacity cDNA Reverse Transcription Kit, so expressed TCRB transcripts were sequenced. Deep immunoSEQ sequencing was performed on naive, central memory and regulatory T cell samples, with an average of around 3.4 million total reads per sample. After sorted cells were lysed in RLT buffer, RNA was extracted with DNase-treated RNeasy Micro or Mini kits, with the choice depending on cell number. To prevent cross-contamination, each cell subset was processed individually, whereas patient and healthy donor samples were processed jointly. The immunoSEQ multiplex PCR was used to amplify TCRB sequences from cDNA, generating 87-bp fragments that spanned the CDR3 region. Sequencing of the amplicons was performed on the Illumina HiSeq platform. As for the authors' bioinformatics: PCR bias was corrected computationally using synthetic template baselines, and reads within Hamming distance 2 were collapsed, with unmergeable singletons discarded. Reads were aligned to IMGT to assign V, D and J genes, CDR3 length, and insertions or deletions at six rearrangement sites. Clonotype counts were normalized to sorted cell number within each subset before computing true diversity and Gini coefficients with the tcR R package. The overlap coefficient, calculated on TCRB nucleotide sequences, was used to quantify repertoire sharing. Out-of-frame TCRB sequences from naive cells were analyzed to stand in for the pre-selection repertoire. TCRdb carries this immuneACCESS record with in-frame sequences only. Its versions omit some clonotypes, under half of them owing to an unresolved V gene in the studies checked, with the rest unexplained. That table supplies the V and J calls and clone size; D and trimming were determined from the DNA. In this sample the table shows a few hundred thousand clones, approximately 15% of which occur a single time. The ten largest clones add up to approximately 0.016% of the sample.

Regarding this clone: Its antigen is still unknown. Base qualities are not at hand, and no much larger clone is one base apart.

The sequencing input was naive CD4+ T cells from blood. The cell subset or site label for this specimen denotes: true naive CD4+ T cells. This TCR derives from a woman younger than 30 with type 1 diabetes.

The CDR3 protein is CASSLAGTEKTYEQYF. Read as DNA, the sequence is TGTGCCAGCAGCTTGGCCGGCACAGAGAAGACCTACGAGCAGTACTTC. The chain couples TRBV5-4 to TRBJ2-7; there is no confident call for the D gene. Trimming takes 0 bases from V and 2 bases from J, and the germline ends sit 15 bases apart. From the cysteine up to the phenylalanine, the CDR3 has a length of 16 residues. Just CDR3 DNA is preserved here, 48 bases in frame from base 1. Taken from the germline V gene (reference sequence), the CDR1 and CDR2 loops are SGHNT and YYREEE.